The sequence of this TCR beta chain was determined in a study of cytomegalovirus exposure and HLA in healthy donors. Overall study results and limits: Cytomegalovirus status, reportedly, was diagnosed with high specificity and sensitivity by the classifier. According to a later analysis, most TCR beta chains associated with CMV appeared HLA-restricted.

The CDR3 is 14 residues long, counting both termini. CDR1 and CDR2 (germline): MGHRA, YSYEKL. The study ran its PCR with 60 Vbeta and 13 Jbeta primers. TCRdb keeps only in-frame clones here, not all; method: immunoSEQ multiplex PCR. The sample includes 150,000 to 200,000 clones, roughly 73% of them seen just once. On this clone: Its antigen is not identified. This likely comes from a read error, as the CDR3 has no conserved phenylalanine or tryptophan at its end. Because the CDR3's place on the DNA is in doubt, the DNA is left out and the CDR3 is given as listed by TCRdb.

The sequencing input was PBMCs. The source is a woman aged 25 to 39 in good health and CMV-seronegative. The rearrangement links TRBV4-1 to TRBJ2-3; the D call in the table, TRBD2, was not verified against the DNA. This chain's CDR3 is CASSQVPGLRVTYS.